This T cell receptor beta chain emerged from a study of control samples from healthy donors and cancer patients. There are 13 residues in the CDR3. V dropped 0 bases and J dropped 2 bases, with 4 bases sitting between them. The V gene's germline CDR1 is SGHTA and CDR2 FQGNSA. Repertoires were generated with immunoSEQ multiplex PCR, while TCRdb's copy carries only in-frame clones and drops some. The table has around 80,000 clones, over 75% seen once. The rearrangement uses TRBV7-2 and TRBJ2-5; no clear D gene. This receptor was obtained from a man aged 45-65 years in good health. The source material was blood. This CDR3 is CASSLARQETQYF. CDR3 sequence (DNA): TGTGCCAGCAGCTTAGCCAGGCAAGAGACCCAGTACTTC.